Many counts were recorded for the clone carrying this TCR beta chain. Its target is unknown. An end of the junction differs from the germline gene, which may be a read error. This sample stems from a study of T cells in Graves' hyperthyroidism and ophthalmopathy. Germline assignment: CDR1 SSHAT and CDR2 FNYEAQ (reference sequence). The CDR3 runs to 15 residues. Researchers amplified the TCR beta CDR3 regions from RNA transcripts. In the first-round RT-PCR of the TCR CDR3, the HTBI primer set was used. TCRdb called the multiplex PCR reads again in MiXCR, with one record for every CDR3 protein. This table has approximately 330,000 distinct CDR3 sequences, about 13% appearing once. Whole-study findings and limits: Ophthalmopathy, as predicted by the model, came a median about seven months after the prediction.

Ophthalmopathy patients had Clinical Activity Score at least 3, NOSPECS grade at least 4, duration under 3 months. The sample was blood. J is TRBJ2-1 and V is TRBV7-7; the match to TRBD2 covers 9 bases. The sequence was collected from a woman between 40 and 55 years old with Graves' ophthalmopathy. CDR3 loop: CASSLGSGRNNEQFF. The CDR3 coding sequence is TGTGCTAGCAGCTTGGGTAGCGGGAGAAACAATGAGCAGTTCTTC. Full variable domain (missing parts from reference TRBV7-7 and TRBJ2-1): GAGVSQSPRYKVTKRGQDVTLRCDPISSHATLYWYQQALGQGPEFLTYFNYEAQPDKSGLPSDRFSAERPEGSISTLTIQRTEQRDSAMYRCASSLGSGRNNEQFFGPGTRLTVL.